This entry lists 6 T cell receptor beta chains sequenced from one sample in a study of blood T cells in healthy people across ages. With a J-beta primer mix and a sample-barcoded 5' primer, a second PCR ran about 7 to 11 cycles. TCRdb reprocessed the 5' RACE reads via MiXCR and lists one record per CDR3 protein. The table has approximately 800,000 distinct CDR3 sequences, 40% to 65% seen once. Sequencing was performed on blood. These receptors all stem from a man aged 80 or over in good health.

The chain uses TRBV20-1 and TRBJ1-3, with TRBD1 matching over 7 bases. Germline values: CDR1 DFQATT, CDR2 SNEGSKA (reference sequence). This CDR3 contains 15 residues. V was pared by 2 bases and J by 4 bases, with 8 bases of the junction left unmatched. The CDR3 sequence is CSARKGAVHGNTIYF. CDR3 nucleotide sequence: TGCAGTGCTAGAAAGGGGGCAGTACACGGAAACACCATATATTTT.

This clonotype occurred a few times. The V and J genes are TRBV15 and TRBJ1-6; D call uncertain. The CDR3 loop spans 17 amino acids. The germline V gene encodes CDR1 LNHNV and CDR2 YYDKDF (reference sequence). V lost 3 bases and J lost 1, with 13 bases in between. The CDR3 spells CATSSLEAGSYNSPLHF. CDR3 bases: TGTGCCACCAGCAGTTTAGAGGCGGGTTCCTATAATTCACCCCTCCACTTT.

The chain uses TRBV6-2 or TRBV6-3 and TRBJ2-4; the D is unclear. The J call is in doubt because the DNA end fits TRBJ2-7 better. Germline V gene data show CDR1 as MNHEY and CDR2 as SVGEGT. This CDR3 has 11 amino acids. The CDR3 is CASSPSSEQYF. The CDR3 region has the DNA TGTGCCAGCAGTCCGTCTTCCGAGCAGTACTTC.

The chain joins TRBV10-3 to TRBJ2-7; unclear D gene. The germline V gene encodes CDR1 ENHRY and CDR2 SYGVKD. This CDR3 spans 13 amino acids. The germline V and J ends were trimmed by 6 bases and 0 bases, with 9 bases remaining between them. The CDR3 region has the DNA TGTGCCATCAGGGGCCCCGCCTCCTACGAGCAGTACTTC. Translating gives CAIRGPASYEQYF.

The gene calls are TRBV7-9 and TRBJ1-1, with D uncertain. Per germline, CDR1 SEHNR and CDR2 FQNEAQ (reference sequence). The V gene lost 1 base and the J gene lost 1 base, with 10 bases spanning the gap. There are 15 residues in the CDR3. CDR3 loop: CASSLEAVTNTEAFF. The CDR3 bases are TGTGCCAGCAGCTTAGAGGCTGTTACGAACACTGAAGCTTTCTTT.

The chain couples TRBV24-1 to TRBJ2-3; D is unresolved. V lost 3 bases to trimming and J lost 4 bases, with 7 bases between them. Germline V CDR1 and CDR2: KGHDR, SFDVKD. The CDR3 length is 13 residues. The DNA for the CDR3 is TGTGCCACCAGTGATCACACGGCAGATACGCAGTATTTT. Translating it yields CATSDHTADTQYF.